This TCR beta chain derives from a study of T cell repertoires in cytomegalovirus infection. Across the study: From public TCR beta signatures came an indication of both CMV infection and matching HLA type.

On this clonotype itself: Its antigen remains unidentified.

TCRdb re-analysed the reads in MiXCR, keeping a single row per CDR3 protein. The sample has 300,000 or so distinct CDR3 sequences, around 10% seen once; the top ten hold approximately 2.4%. The length of the CDR3 is 12 residues. Germline-derived CDR1 and CDR2 are DFQATT and SNEGSKA (reference sequence). V lost 4 bases to trimming and J lost 3 bases, with 9 bases between them. Findings and caveats of the study: Identification of carriers of CMV plus the relevant HLA was achieved through cumulative public TCR beta family frequency. The response measured ex vivo was dominated by TCR beta clonotypes (HLA-C-restricted and CMV-specific).

This receptor was identified in a human donor in good health (CMV status not recorded). Some clones in this sample may be carry-over from other donors' samples. The sample taken for sequencing was PBMCs. The V and J genes are TRBV20-1 and TRBJ1-1, with D possibly being TRBD1 (6 bases). CDR3 loop: CSAKQGYTEAFF. The CDR3 nucleotides are TGCAGTGCTAAACAGGGATACACTGAAGCTTTCTTT.